This T cell receptor beta chain was recovered during a study of T cell responses to AZD1222 COVID-19 vaccine. Background on the study: Some second doses came at about 4 weeks and others at about 12 weeks; these were pooled.

Details on this clone: Its target is unknown.

Whole-study results and caveats: Recipients of two AZD1222 doses showed rising Spike-specific TCR breadth and depth. The donors showed a predominance of white British ancestry and of females, with possible underestimation of clonal diversity. Only six or seven AZD1222 recipients tested seropositive at baseline.

Libraries were prepared by immunoSEQ multiplex PCR; TCRdb keeps only in-frame clonotypes and omits some of them. The sample comprises 100,000 or so clones, approximately 87% of which are singletons, and approximately 15% rests with the top ten. In germline, CDR1 is SGHTA, CDR2 FQGNSA. Trimming removed 6 bases at V and 6 bases at J, with 23 bases between. The CDR3 runs to 17 residues. V is TRBV7-2 and J is TRBJ2-2, with TRBD1 as a possible D gene (5 bases). This TCR came from an adult in good health. Sequences were derived from peripheral blood, sampled on day 0 of AZD1222 vaccination. The CDR3 nucleotides read TGTGCCAGCAGGCCCCAAGTTAAGACGGACACGTCCGGGGAGCTGTTTTTT. Translation gives CASRPQVKTDTSGELFF.